These 30 T cell receptor beta chains share one sample of origin, sequenced in a study of read filtering for tumor transcriptome and immune sequencing. The library was built from roughly 400 ng RNA with molecular barcoded adaptors for alpha/delta and beta/gamma chains. From the reads, TCRdb called clonotypes with MiXCR, one entry per CDR3 protein. The sample yields around 33,000 distinct CDR3 sequences, roughly 20% seen once. Sequenced material: a population of CD138-negative cells sorted from bone marrow. These receptor sequences come from a donor at least 40 years old with multiple myeloma.

Concerning this clonotype itself: A much larger clone is a single base away; this may be a read error. This chain links TRBV12-5 with TRBJ2-2, with a weak D call TRBD2 (5 bases). Per germline, CDR1 LGHNT and CDR2 FRNRAP. CDR3 length: 16 residues. V gave up 3 bases and J gave up 6 bases, with 17 bases separating them. CDR3 residues: CASGLILTSSAGELFF. The CDR3 DNA is TGTGCTAGTGGTTTAATTCTAACTAGTTCAGCCGGGGAGCTGTTTTTT.

By share, this clonotype ranks as medium-sized. The genes are TRBV20-1 and TRBJ2-1; 8 bases are a match to TRBD2. Germline CDR1 is DFQATT and CDR2 is SNEGSKA (reference sequence). Germline trimming cut 3 bases from V and 0 bases from J; bases unmatched to any gene: 1. This CDR3 has 14 residues. CDR3 sequence: CSASGRASYNEQFF. CDR3 sequence (DNA): TGCAGTGCTAGCGGGAGGGCCTCCTACAATGAGCAGTTCTTC.

This clonotype was seen once. A far larger clone is off by one base, so a read error is likely. The V call is TRBV10-3, the J call TRBJ1-4; TRBD2 matches 8 bases. The last part of the DNA fits TRBJ2-3 better; the J call may be wrong. Germline assignment: CDR1 ENHRY and CDR2 SYGVKD. This CDR3 spans 14 amino acids. The CDR3 region is CAIRKAGEAGTQYF. The DNA for the CDR3 is TGTGCCATCAGGAAAGCGGGGGAGGCAGGTACGCAGTATTTT.

This clonotype has ten or more counts. This chain joins TRBV18 and TRBJ2-7; perhaps TRBD1 as D (5 bases). Looked up from germline, CDR1 is KGHSH and CDR2 is LQKENI. V lost 3 bases and J 2 bases, leaving 8 bases between the germline ends. The CDR3 is 13 amino acids. The DNA of the CDR3 is TGTGCCAGCTCACCCCCGACAGCCTACGAGCAGTACTTC. Amino acids: CASSPPTAYEQYF.

This clonotype was seen repeatedly, ten times or more. The chain's CDR3 is CASIKMGRQGGRNEQFF. CDR3 coding DNA: TGTGCCAGCATAAAAATGGGTCGACAGGGGGGTAGGAATGAGCAGTTCTTC. J is TRBJ2-1 and V is TRBV28, with TRBD1 matching 9 bases. The trim removed 7 bases at V and 7 bases at J, leaving 17 bases unmatched. This CDR3 contains 17 residues. Germline V gene data show CDR1 as MDHEN and CDR2 as SYDVKM.

This clonotype was detected ten times or more. The chain employs TRBV7-8 and TRBJ1-3; D uncertain. Germline V gives CDR1 SGHVS, CDR2 FQNEAQ. This CDR3 is 12 amino acids long. V was shortened by 5 bases and J by 4 bases, with 6 bases between the two germline ends. The DNA of the CDR3 is TGTGCCAGCAGCCGGACGGGAAACACCATATATTTT. Translation: CASSRTGNTIYF.

As for this clonotype: This may arise from a read error, as a much more abundant clone is one base away. The gene calls are TRBV27 and TRBJ2-7; D might be TRBD1 or TRBD2, each matching 5 bases. Germline assignment: CDR1 MNHEY and CDR2 SMNVEV (reference sequence). The CDR3 spans 12 residues. In DNA, the CDR3 is TGTGCCAGCAGGGGGGTCGGCTACGAGCAGTGCTTC. Its translation: CASRGVGYEQCF.

This clonotype was counted many times. The rearrangement uses TRBV6-6 and TRBJ2-2; 8 nucleotides match TRBD2. This CDR3 contains 18 residues. CDR1 and CDR2 from the germline V gene are MNHNY and SVGAGI (reference sequence). J gave up 3 bases and V 4 bases, and 13 bases lay outside the gene matches. The CDR3: CASSFSRKAGAHTGELFF. The CDR3 coding sequence is TGTGCCAGCAGTTTCTCGCGGAAAGCGGGGGCTCACACCGGGGAGCTGTTTTTT.

Many counts were recorded for this clonotype. V usage is TRBV4-2 and J usage is TRBJ2-5, with D uncertain. The CDR3 extends over 15 amino acids. Germline CDR1 reads LGHNA; CDR2 reads YNFKEQ. Trimming pared 4 bases from V and 2 bases from J, leaving 14 bases between. The CDR3 sequence is CASSRRPTTQETQYF. CDR3 in DNA: TGTGCCAGCAGCCGACGGCCAACTACACAAGAGACCCAGTACTTC.

This clonotype was seen many times. The chain is built from TRBV6-1 and TRBJ2-7, with a weak D call TRBD2 (5 bases). The length of the CDR3 is 14 residues. Looked up from germline, CDR1 is MNHNS and CDR2 is SASEGT. Trimming took 3 bases from V and 2 from J, leaving 11 bases between them. CDR3 loop: CASSESGMTYEQYF. The CDR3 DNA is TGTGCCAGCAGTGAGTCCGGGATGACCTACGAGCAGTACTTC.

Many counts were recorded for this clonotype. Here the CDR3 reads CSVARPGTGPYEQYF. The CDR3 DNA is TGCAGCGTTGCGCGTCCCGGGACAGGGCCCTACGAGCAGTACTTC. The chain links TRBV29-1 to TRBJ2-7, with TRBD1 matching over 9 bases. The CDR3 totals 15 residues. V lost 4 bases to trimming and J lost 2 bases; unmatched junction nucleotides: 9. Per the germline V gene, CDR1 is SQVTM and CDR2 is ANQGSEA.

This clonotype was picked up many times. The chain combines TRBV18 with TRBJ1-2; D gene ambiguous. V was pared by 2 bases and J by 4 bases, with 11 bases between. The CDR3 runs to 14 residues. Germline V gene data show CDR1 as KGHSH and CDR2 as LQKENI. The CDR3 protein is CASSPWGPTYGYTF. CDR3 nucleotide sequence: TGTGCCAGCTCACCATGGGGTCCCACCTATGGCTACACCTTC. The entire variable domain, with the rest obtained from reference TRBV18 and TRBJ1-2, is as follows: NAGVMQNPRHLVRRRGQEARLRCSPMKGHSHVYWYRQLPEEGLKFMVYLQKENIIDESGMPKERFSAEFPKEGPSILRIQQVVRGDSAAYFCASSPWGPTYGYTFGSGTRLTVV.

This clonotype showed up many times. The chain employs TRBV28 and TRBJ2-3; weak D call: TRBD2 (6 bases). This CDR3 has 17 amino acids. Germline loops: CDR1 MDHEN, CDR2 SYDVKM. V was cut by 6 bases and J by 6 bases, with 25 bases left in between. The chain's CDR3 is CASSPTPERAHGDTQYF. The CDR3 DNA follows: TGTGCCAGCAGCCCGACACCCGAGCGGGCCCACGGGGATACGCAGTATTTT.

This clonotype appeared many times. The V call is TRBV27, the J call TRBJ2-3; TRBD2 might be the D (5 bases). In germline, CDR1 is MNHEY, CDR2 SMNVEV (reference sequence). This CDR3 is built from 16 residues. V dropped 6 bases and J dropped 4 bases, with 20 bases sitting between them. CDR3 sequence: CASSLAAVYVPDTQYF. In DNA, the CDR3 is TGTGCCAGCAGCCTTGCAGCGGTTTATGTCCCAGATACGCAGTATTTT.

This clonotype has at least ten counts. The genes are TRBV7-8 and TRBJ1-5; D remains ambiguous. Germline values: CDR1 SGHVS, CDR2 FQNEAQ. The CDR3 consists of 13 residues. With 4 bases removed from V and 4 bases from J, the gap between germline ends came to 8 bases. In DNA form, the CDR3 reads TGTGCCAGCAGCTCCGGACTTAATCAGCCCCAGCATTTT. Its translation is CASSSGLNQPQHF.

The V gene is TRBV2, the J gene TRBJ2-5; D might be TRBD1 or TRBD2, each matching 5 bases. Trimming took off 11 bases at V and 0 bases at J, with 13 bases between the two ends. The CDR3 is 13 residues long. From germline, CDR1 is SNHLY and CDR2 FYNNEI. The CDR3 reads CAGNRDDQETQYF. Written as DNA, the CDR3 is TGTGCCGGAAACCGGGACGACCAAGAGACCCAGTACTTC. Full variable domain (remainder filled in from reference TRBV2 and TRBJ2-5): EPEVTQTPSHQVTQMGQEVILRCVPISNHLYFYWYRQILGQKVEFLVSFYNNEISEKSEIFDDQFSVERPDGSNFTLKIRSTKLEDSAMYFCAGNRDDQETQYFGPGTRLLVL.

In this sample, this clonotype turned up many times. The genes are TRBV10-2 and TRBJ1-1, with 8 bases that match TRBD1. The V gene's germline CDR1 is WSHSY and CDR2 SAAADI. The CDR3 is 12 amino acids. With 5 bases clipped from V and 9 bases from J, the junction kept 5 bases outside the gene matches. DNA of the CDR3: TGCGCCAGCAGTTTGGACAGGGTCAAAGCTTTCTTT. It codes for CASSLDRVKAFF.

Concerning this clonotype itself: One end of the junction is discordant with germline, which a read error may explain. The chain joins TRBV5-1 to TRBJ2-1; D gene ambiguous. The CDR3 spans 15 residues. CDR1 is SGHRS and CDR2 is YFSETQ in the germline V gene. The CDR3 DNA reads as TGCGCCAGCAGCTTGACCCTGGGCTCCTACAATGAGCGGTTCTTC. This codes for CASSLTLGSYNERFF.

As for this clonotype: This may be a read error: a much more frequent sequence differs by one nucleotide. It is unclear where the CDR3 begins or ends on the DNA, so no DNA is shown, and the CDR3 is as TCRdb lists it. The rearrangement joins TRBV30 to TRBJ1-2; TRBD1 is taken as the D call from the table, unchecked against the DNA. A total of 14 residues make up the CDR3, ends included. Germline V CDR1 and CDR2: GTSNPN, SVGIG (reference sequence). CDR3 loop: CACHPGQGTYGCTF.

This clonotype was observed a few times. The gene calls are TRBV12-3 or TRBV12-4 and TRBJ2-4; D is possibly TRBD1 (5 bases). V was cut by 4 bases and J by 7 bases, with 14 bases left in between. The CDR3 has 14 amino acids. The CDR3 bases are TGTGCCAGCAGTTCCCCAGGGCTGGGGAACATTCAGTACTTC. Encoded protein: CASSSPGLGNIQYF.

About this clonotype: A much bigger clone sits one base away, suggesting this may be a read error. The rearrangement uses TRBV20-1 and TRBJ2-1; TRBD1 matches at 7 bases. CDR1 and CDR2 from the germline V gene are DFQATT and SNEGSKA (reference sequence). This CDR3 comprises 16 residues. CDR3 residues: CSARNTGARTYNERFF. As DNA, the CDR3 is TGCAGTGCTAGAAATACAGGGGCCCGAACCTACAATGAGCGGTTCTTC.

This clonotype was observed many times. The V and J genes are TRBV6-1 and TRBJ2-2, with D possibly being TRBD2 (6 bases). Germline values: CDR1 MNHNS, CDR2 SASEGT. The CDR3 extends over 14 amino acids. The V end was cut by 5 bases, the J end by 6 bases, with 13 bases between. The CDR3 DNA sequence: TGTGCCAGCAGTTTACACGGGGGATCCGGGGAGCTGTTTTTT. Translating it yields CASSLHGGSGELFF.

This clonotype was detected only a few times. This chain uses TRBV20-1 with TRBJ2-3; perhaps TRBD2 as D (5 bases). The CDR3 loop spans 14 amino acids. V gave up 7 bases and J gave up 1 base, with 15 bases separating them. Germline V gene sequence: CDR1 DFQATT, CDR2 SNEGSKA (reference sequence). The DNA of the CDR3 is TGCAGTGTTTTACCGAGGACTTGCACAGATACGCAGTATTTT. Its translation is CSVLPRTCTDTQYF.

There are many counts of this clonotype. J is TRBJ1-5 and V is TRBV10-3; D is perhaps TRBD1 (5 bases). CDR1 ENHRY and CDR2 SYGVKD come from the germline V gene. The length of the CDR3 is 13 residues. V was clipped by 8 bases and J by 7 bases, with 15 bases between them. CDR3 coding DNA: TGTGCCATCCGGGGGGAGTTAAACCAGCCCCAGCATTTT. It is translated as CAIRGELNQPQHF.

This clonotype was recorded at least ten times. This chain connects TRBV4-1 to TRBJ1-5; maybe TRBD1 (6 bases). There are 15 residues in the CDR3. Germline V gives CDR1 MGHRA, CDR2 YSYEKL. Trimming pared 0 bases from V and 7 bases from J, leaving 13 bases between. CDR3 in amino acids: CASSQEGQRGQPQHF. The CDR3 bases are TGCGCCAGCAGCCAAGAAGGACAGAGGGGACAGCCCCAGCATTTT.

In this sample, this clonotype turned up many times. The chain combines TRBV6-2 or TRBV6-3 with TRBJ2-5; 8 bases align to TRBD2. The CDR3 runs 16 residues. Germline-derived CDR1 and CDR2 are MNHEY and SVGEGT. V lost 6 bases and J lost 5; bases outside the gene matches: 14. CDR3 in amino acids: CASRTQRSGSLETQYF. The CDR3, as DNA: TGTGCCAGCAGAACTCAGCGGAGCGGGAGCCTTGAGACCCAGTACTTC.

This clonotype was seen repeatedly, ten times or more. V is TRBV7-2 and J is TRBJ2-1; D gene uncertain. The CDR3 extends over 15 amino acids. The V and J ends lost 0 bases and 2 bases respectively, with 8 bases between them. The V gene's germline CDR1 is SGHTA and CDR2 FQGNSA. CDR3 amino acids: CASSLAPGTYNEQFF. Written as DNA, the CDR3 is TGTGCCAGCAGCTTAGCTCCCGGAACCTACAATGAGCAGTTCTTC.

This clonotype was detected ten times or more. The rearrangement links TRBV5-1 to TRBJ2-3; 11 bases align to TRBD2. The CDR3 has 16 residues. Looked up from germline, CDR1 is SGHRS and CDR2 is YFSETQ. V was clipped by 4 bases and J by 3 bases; unmatched bases: 7. In DNA form, the CDR3 reads TGCGCCAGCAGCCGCCCACTAGCGGGAGAAACAGATACGCAGTATTTT. Its protein is CASSRPLAGETDTQYF. Complete variable domain (other parts from reference TRBV5-1 and TRBJ2-3): KAGVTQTPRYLIKTRGQQVTLSCSPISGHRSVSWYQQTPGQGLQFLFEYFSETQRNKGNFPGRFSGRQFSNSRSEMNVSTLELGDSALYLCASSRPLAGETDTQYFGPGTRLTVL.

Notes on this clonotype: A much larger clone lies a single base off, so this may be a read error. This is likely a read error, given that the CDR3 carries no conserved phenylalanine or tryptophan at its end. CDR3 nucleotides: TGTGCCAGCAGTCCAAATAGCAATCAGCCCCAGCATTTA. Translated: CASSPNSNQPQHL. The V and J genes are TRBV6-5 and TRBJ1-5; D gene uncertain. The CDR3 runs 13 residues. Germline V gene lookup returns CDR1 MNHEY and CDR2 SVGAGI. Trimming cost V 5 bases and J 0 bases, with 5 bases left between them.

This clonotype was counted at least ten times. The chain uses TRBV5-1 and TRBJ1-1; possible D gene TRBD1, 5 bases. Trimming cost V 0 bases and J 7 bases, with 10 bases left between them. CDR3 length: 13 amino acids. CDR1 is SGHRS, CDR2 YFSETQ, per germline. Here the CDR3 reads CASSLGDGGEAFF. The CDR3 DNA is TGCGCCAGCAGCTTGGGGGACGGGGGTGAAGCTTTCTTT.